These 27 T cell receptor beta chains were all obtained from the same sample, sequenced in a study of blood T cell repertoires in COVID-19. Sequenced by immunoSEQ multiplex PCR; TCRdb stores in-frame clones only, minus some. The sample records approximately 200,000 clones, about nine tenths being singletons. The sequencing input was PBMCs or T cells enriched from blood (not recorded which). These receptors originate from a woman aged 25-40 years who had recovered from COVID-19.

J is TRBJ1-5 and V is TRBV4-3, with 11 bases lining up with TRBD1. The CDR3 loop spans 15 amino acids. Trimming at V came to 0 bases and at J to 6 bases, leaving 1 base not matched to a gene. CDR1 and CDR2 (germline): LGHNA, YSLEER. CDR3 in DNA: TGCGCCAGCAGCCAAGACGGGACAGGGGGTCAGCCCCAGCATTTT. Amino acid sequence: CASSQDGTGGQPQHF.

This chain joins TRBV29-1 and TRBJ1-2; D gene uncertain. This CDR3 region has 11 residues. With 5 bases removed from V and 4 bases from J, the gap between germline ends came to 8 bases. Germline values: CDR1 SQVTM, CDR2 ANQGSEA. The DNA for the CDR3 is TGCAGCGTTCTAGAATTCTATGGCTACACCTTC. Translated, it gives CSVLEFYGYTF.

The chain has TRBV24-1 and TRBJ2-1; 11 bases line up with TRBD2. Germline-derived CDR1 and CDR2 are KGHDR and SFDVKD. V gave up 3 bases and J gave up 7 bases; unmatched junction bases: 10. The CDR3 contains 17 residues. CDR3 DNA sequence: TGTGCCACCAGTGATGGGAAACTAGCGGGAGAAGTTAATGAGCAGTTCTTC. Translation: CATSDGKLAGEVNEQFF.

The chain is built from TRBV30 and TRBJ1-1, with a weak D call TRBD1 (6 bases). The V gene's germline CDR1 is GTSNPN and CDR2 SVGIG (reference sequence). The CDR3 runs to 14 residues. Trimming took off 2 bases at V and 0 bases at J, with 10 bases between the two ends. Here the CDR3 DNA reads TGTGCCTGGAGTAGGGGGGGTTTGAACACTGAAGCTTTCTTT. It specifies CAWSRGGLNTEAFF.

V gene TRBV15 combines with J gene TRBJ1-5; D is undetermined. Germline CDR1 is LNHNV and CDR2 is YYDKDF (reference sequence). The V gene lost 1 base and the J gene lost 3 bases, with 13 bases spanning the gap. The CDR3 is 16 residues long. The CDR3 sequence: CATSRAPSQNNQPQHF. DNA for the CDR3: TGTGCCACCAGCAGAGCCCCTTCGCAGAACAATCAGCCCCAGCATTTT.

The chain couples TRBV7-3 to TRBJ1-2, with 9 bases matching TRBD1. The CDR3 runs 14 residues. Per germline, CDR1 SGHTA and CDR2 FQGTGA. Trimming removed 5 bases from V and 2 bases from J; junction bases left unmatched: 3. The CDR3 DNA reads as TGTGCCAGCAGCCGGGGACAGGGCAACTATGGCTACACCTTC. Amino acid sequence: CASSRGQGNYGYTF.

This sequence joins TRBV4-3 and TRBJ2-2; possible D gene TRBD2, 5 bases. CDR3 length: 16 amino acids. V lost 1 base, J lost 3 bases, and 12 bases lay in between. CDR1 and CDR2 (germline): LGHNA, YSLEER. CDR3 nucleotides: TGCGCCAGCAGCCAAGTTGGAGCGGAGCACACCGGGGAGCTGTTTTTT. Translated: CASSQVGAEHTGELFF.

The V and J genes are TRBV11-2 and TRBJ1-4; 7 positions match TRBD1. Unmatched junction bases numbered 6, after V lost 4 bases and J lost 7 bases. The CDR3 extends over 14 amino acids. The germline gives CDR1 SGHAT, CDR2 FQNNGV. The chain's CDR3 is CASSSGTVREKLFF. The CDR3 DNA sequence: TGTGCCAGCAGCTCCGGGACAGTACGTGAAAAACTGTTTTTT.

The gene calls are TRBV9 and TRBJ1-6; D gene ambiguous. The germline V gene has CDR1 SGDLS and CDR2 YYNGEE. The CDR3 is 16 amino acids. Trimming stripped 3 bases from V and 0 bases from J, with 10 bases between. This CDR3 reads CASSETESSYNSPLHF. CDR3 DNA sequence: TGTGCCAGCAGCGAAACAGAGAGCTCCTATAATTCACCCCTCCACTTT.

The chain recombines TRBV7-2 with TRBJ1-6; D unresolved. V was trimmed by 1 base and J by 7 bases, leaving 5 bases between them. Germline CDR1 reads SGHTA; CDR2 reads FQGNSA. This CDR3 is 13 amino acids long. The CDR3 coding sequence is TGTGCCAGCAGCTTAGACGGGAATTCACCCCTCCACTTT. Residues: CASSLDGNSPLHF.

The CDR3 loop is CASSSRGQGGTEAFF. The CDR3 DNA is TGTGCCAGTAGTAGCAGGGGACAGGGTGGCACTGAAGCTTTCTTT. The chain links TRBV19 to TRBJ1-1, with TRBD1 identical over 9 bases. Trimming at V came to 4 bases and at J to 4 bases, leaving 7 bases not matched to a gene. The germline gives CDR1 LNHDA, CDR2 SQIVND (reference sequence). The CDR3 runs 15 residues.

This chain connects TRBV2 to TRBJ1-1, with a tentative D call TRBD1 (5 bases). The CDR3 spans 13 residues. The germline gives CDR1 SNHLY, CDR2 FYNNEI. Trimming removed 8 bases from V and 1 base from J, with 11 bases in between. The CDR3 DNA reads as TGTGCCAGCCGACAGACAAAGAACACTGAAGCTTTCTTT. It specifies CASRQTKNTEAFF.

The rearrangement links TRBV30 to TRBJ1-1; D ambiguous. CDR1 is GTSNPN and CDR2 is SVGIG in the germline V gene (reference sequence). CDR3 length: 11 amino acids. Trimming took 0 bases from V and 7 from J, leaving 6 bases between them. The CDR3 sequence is CAWSVVSEAFF. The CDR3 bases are TGTGCCTGGAGTGTAGTTAGTGAAGCTTTCTTT. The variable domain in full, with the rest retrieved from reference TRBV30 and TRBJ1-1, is SQTIHQWPATLVQPVGSPLSLECTVEGTSNPNLYWYRQAAGRGLQLLFYSVGIGQISSEVPQNLSASRPQDRQFILSSKKLLLSDSGFYLCAWSVVSEAFFGQGTRLTVV.

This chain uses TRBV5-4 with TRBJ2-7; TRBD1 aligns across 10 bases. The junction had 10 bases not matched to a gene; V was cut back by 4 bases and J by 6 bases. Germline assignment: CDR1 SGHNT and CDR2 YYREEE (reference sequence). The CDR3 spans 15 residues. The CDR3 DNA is TGTGCCAGCAGCGACCCGGGACAGGGGACCGGCGAGCAGTACTTC. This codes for CASSDPGQGTGEQYF.

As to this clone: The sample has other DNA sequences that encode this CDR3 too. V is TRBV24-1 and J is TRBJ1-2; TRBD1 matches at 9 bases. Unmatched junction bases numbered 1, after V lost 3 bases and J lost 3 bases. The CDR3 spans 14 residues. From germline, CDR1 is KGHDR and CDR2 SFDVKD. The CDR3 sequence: CATSDTGGDYGYTF. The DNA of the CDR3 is TGTGCCACCAGTGATACAGGGGGCGACTATGGCTACACCTTC.

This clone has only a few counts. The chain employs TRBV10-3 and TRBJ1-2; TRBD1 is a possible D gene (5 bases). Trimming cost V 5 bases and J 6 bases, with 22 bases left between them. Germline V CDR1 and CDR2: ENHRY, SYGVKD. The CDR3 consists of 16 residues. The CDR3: CAISRTQDNFGDGYTF. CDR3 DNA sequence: TGTGCCATCAGTCGAACCCAGGACAATTTTGGAGATGGCTACACCTTC.

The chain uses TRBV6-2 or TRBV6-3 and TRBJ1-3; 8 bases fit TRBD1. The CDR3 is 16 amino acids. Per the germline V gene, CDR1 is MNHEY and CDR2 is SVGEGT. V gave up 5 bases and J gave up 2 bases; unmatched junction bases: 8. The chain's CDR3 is CASSRGQGSTGNTIYF. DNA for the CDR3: TGTGCCAGCAGTAGAGGACAGGGATCTACTGGAAACACCATATATTTT.

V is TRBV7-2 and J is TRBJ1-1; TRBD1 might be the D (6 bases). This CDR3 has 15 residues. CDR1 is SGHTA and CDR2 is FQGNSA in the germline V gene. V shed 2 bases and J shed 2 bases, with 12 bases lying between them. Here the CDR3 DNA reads TGTGCCAGCAGCTTAAGGGGGTCTCGAAACACTGAAGCTTTCTTT. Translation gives CASSLRGSRNTEAFF. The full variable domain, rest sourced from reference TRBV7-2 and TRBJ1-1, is GAGVSQSPSNKVTEKGKDVELRCDPISGHTALYWYRQSLGQGLEFLIYFQGNSAPDKSGLPSDRFSAERTGGSVSTLTIQRTQQEDSAVYLCASSLRGSRNTEAFFGQGTRLTVV.

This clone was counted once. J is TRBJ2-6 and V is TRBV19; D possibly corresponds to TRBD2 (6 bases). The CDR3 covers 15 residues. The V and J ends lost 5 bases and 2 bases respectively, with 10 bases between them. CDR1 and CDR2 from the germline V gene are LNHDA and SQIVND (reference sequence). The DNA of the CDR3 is TGTGCCAGTAGTCACGGGACTGCTGGGGCCAACGTCCTGACTTTC. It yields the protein CASSHGTAGANVLTF.

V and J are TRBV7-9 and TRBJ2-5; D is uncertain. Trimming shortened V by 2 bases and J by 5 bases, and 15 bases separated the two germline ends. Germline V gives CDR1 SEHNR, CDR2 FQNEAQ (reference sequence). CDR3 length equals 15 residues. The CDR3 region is CASSLSRQLGETQYF. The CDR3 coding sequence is TGTGCCAGCAGCTTATCTCGGCAGCTCGGGGAGACCCAGTACTTC. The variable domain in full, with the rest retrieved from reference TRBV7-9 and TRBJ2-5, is DTGVSQNPRHKITKRGQNVTFRCDPISEHNRLYWYRQTLGQGPEFLTYFQNEAQLEKSRLLSDRFSAERPKGSFSTLEIQRTEQGDSAMYLCASSLSRQLGETQYFGPGTRLLVL.

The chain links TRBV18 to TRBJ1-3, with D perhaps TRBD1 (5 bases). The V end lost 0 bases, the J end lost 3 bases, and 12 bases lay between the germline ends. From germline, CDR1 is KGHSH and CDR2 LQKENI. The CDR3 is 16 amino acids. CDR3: CASSPPARAVGNTIYF. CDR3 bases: TGTGCCAGCTCACCACCTGCCAGGGCGGTTGGAAACACCATATATTTT.

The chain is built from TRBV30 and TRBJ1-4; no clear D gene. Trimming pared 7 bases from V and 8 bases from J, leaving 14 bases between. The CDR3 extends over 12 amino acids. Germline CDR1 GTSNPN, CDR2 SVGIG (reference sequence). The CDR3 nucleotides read TGTGCCTCGGACTGGGTAGGAGAAAAACTGTTTTTT. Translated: CASDWVGEKLFF.

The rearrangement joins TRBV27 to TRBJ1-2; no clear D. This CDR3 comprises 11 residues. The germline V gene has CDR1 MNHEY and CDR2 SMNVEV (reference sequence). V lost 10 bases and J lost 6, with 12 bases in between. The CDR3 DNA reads TGTGCCACCCGGGAACGACATGGCTACACCTTC. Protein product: CATRERHGYTF.

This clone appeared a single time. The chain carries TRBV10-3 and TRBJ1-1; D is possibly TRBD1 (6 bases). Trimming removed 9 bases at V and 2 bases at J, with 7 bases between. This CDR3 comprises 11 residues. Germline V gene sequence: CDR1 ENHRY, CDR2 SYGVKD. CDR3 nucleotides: TGTGCCATACAGGGAAACACTGAAGCTTTCTTT. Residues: CAIQGNTEAFF.

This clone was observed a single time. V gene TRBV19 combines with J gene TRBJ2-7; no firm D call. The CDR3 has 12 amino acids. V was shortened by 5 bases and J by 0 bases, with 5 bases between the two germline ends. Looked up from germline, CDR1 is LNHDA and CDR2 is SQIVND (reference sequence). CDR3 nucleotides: TGTGCCAGTAGTTCGAGCTCCTACGAGCAGTACTTC. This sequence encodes CASSSSSYEQYF.

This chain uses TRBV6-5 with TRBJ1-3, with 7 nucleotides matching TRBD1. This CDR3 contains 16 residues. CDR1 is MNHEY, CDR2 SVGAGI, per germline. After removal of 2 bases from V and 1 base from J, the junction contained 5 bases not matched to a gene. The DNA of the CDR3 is TGTGCCAGCAGTTACAAACAGGGGCTTTCTGGAAACACCATATATTTT. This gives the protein CASSYKQGLSGNTIYF.

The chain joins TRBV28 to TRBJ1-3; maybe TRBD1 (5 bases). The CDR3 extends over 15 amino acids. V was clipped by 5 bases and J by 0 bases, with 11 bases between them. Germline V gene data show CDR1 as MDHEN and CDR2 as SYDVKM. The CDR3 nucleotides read TGTGCCAGCAGTAGGACACAGAGCTCTGGAAACACCATATATTTT. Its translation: CASSRTQSSGNTIYF.